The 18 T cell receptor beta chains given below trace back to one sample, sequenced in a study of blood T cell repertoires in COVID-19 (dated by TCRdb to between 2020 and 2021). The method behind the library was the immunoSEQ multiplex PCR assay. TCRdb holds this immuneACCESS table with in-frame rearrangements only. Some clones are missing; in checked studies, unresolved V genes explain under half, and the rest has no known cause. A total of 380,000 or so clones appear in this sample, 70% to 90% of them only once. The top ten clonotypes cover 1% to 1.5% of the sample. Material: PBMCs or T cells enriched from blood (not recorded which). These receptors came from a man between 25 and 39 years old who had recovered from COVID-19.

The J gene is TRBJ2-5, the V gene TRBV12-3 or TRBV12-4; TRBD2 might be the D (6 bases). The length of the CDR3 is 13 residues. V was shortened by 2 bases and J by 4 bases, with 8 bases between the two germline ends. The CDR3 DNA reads TGTGCCAGCAGTTTATTGGGGGGAGAGACCCAGTACTTC. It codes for CASSLLGGETQYF.

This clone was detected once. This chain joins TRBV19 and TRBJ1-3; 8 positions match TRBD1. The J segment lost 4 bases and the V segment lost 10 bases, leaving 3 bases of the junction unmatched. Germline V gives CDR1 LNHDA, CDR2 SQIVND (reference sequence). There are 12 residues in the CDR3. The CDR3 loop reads CATRGLGNTIYF. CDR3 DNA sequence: TGTGCCACCAGGGGGCTCGGAAACACCATATATTTT.

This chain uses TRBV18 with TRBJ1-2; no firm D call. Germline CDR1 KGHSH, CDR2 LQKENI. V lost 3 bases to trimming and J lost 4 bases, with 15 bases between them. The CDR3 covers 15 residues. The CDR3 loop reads CASSPISREGYGYTF. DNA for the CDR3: TGTGCCAGCTCACCTATATCCCGGGAGGGCTATGGCTACACCTTC. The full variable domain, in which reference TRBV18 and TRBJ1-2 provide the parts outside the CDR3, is NAGVMQNPRHLVRRRGQEARLRCSPMKGHSHVYWYRQLPEEGLKFMVYLQKENIIDESGMPKERFSAEFPKEGPSILRIQQVVRGDSAAYFCASSPISREGYGYTFGSGTRLTVV.

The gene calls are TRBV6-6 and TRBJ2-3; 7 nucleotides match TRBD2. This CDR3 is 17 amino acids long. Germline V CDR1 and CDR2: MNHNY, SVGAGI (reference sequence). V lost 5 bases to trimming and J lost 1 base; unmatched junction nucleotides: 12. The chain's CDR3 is CASSRSPQRGGTDTQYF. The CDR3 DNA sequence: TGTGCCAGCAGTCGCTCCCCCCAGCGGGGTGGCACAGATACGCAGTATTTT.

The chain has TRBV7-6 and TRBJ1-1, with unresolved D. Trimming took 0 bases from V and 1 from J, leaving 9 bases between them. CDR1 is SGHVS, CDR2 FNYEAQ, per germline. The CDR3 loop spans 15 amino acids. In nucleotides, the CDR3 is TGTGCCAGCAGCTTAGCGGACTCTTGGAACACTGAAGCTTTCTTT. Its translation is CASSLADSWNTEAFF.

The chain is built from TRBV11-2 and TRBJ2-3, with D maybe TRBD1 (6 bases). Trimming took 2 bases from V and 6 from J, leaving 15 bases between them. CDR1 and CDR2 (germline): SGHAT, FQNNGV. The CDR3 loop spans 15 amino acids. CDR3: CASSLFWTVGDTQYF. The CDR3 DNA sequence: TGTGCCAGCAGCTTATTTTGGACAGTGGGCGATACGCAGTATTTT.

The CDR3 loop is CASSDVGATEAFF. The CDR3 nucleotides are TGTGCCAGCAGTGATGTAGGGGCGACTGAAGCTTTCTTT. The chain has TRBV25-1 and TRBJ1-1, with D perhaps TRBD1 (5 bases). Trimming left V 3 bases short and J 5 bases short, with 10 bases between. CDR1 and CDR2 from the germline V gene are MGHDK and SYGVNS. The CDR3 runs 13 residues.

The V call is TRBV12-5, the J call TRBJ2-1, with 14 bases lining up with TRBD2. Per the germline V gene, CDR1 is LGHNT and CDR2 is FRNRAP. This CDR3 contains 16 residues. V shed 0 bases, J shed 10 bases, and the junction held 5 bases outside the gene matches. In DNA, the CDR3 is TGTGCTAGTGGTTTGGTGACTAGCGGGGGGGCAGGGGAGCAGTTCTTC. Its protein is CASGLVTSGGAGEQFF.

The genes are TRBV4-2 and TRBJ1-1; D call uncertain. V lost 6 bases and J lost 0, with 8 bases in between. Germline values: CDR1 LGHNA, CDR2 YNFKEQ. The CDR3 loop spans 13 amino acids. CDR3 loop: CASRGSMNTEAFF. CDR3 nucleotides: TGTGCCAGCAGAGGGAGCATGAACACTGAAGCTTTCTTT.

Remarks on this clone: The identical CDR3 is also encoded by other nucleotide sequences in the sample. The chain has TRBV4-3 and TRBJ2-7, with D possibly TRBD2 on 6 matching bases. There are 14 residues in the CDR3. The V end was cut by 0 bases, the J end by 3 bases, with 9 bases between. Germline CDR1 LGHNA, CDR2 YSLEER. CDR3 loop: CASSQDRGLYEQYF. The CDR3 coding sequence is TGCGCCAGCAGCCAAGATCGGGGACTCTACGAGCAGTACTTC.

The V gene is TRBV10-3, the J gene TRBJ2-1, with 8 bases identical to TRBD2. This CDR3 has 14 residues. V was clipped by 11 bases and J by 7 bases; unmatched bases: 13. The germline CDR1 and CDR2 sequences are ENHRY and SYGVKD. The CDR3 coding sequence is TGTGCCGGGTCCGGGGGGGGCCTCAGGAATGAGCAGTTCTTC. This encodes CAGSGGGLRNEQFF.

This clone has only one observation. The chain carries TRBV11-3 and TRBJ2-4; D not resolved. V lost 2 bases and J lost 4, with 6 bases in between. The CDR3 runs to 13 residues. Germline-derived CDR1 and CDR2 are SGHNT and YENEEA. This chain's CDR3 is CASSLNSKNIQYF. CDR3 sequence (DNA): TGTGCCAGCAGCTTAAACTCGAAAAACATTCAGTACTTC.

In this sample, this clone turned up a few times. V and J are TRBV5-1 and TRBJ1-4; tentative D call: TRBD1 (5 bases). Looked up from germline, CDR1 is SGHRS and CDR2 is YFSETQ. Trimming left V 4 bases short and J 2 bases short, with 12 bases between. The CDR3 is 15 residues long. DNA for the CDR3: TGCGCCAGCAGCCCGGGACGGGGGACTAATGAAAAACTGTTTTTT. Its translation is CASSPGRGTNEKLFF.

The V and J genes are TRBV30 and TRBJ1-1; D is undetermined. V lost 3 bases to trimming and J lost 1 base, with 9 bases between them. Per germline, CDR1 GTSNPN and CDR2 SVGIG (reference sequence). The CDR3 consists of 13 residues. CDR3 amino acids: CAWRMAENTEAFF. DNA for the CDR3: TGTGCCTGGAGAATGGCGGAGAACACTGAAGCTTTCTTT.

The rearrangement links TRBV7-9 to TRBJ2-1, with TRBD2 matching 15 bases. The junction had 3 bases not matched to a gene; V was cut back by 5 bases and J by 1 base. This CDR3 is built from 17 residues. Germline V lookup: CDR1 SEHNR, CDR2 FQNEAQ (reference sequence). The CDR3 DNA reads TGTGCCAGCAGCGGACTAGCGGGGGGGCCGTCCTACAATGAGCAGTTCTTC. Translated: CASSGLAGGPSYNEQFF.

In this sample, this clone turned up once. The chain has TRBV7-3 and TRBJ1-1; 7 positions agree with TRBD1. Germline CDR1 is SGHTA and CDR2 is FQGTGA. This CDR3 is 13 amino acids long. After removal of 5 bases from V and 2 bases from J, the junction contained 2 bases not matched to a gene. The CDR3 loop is CASSQGVNTEAFF. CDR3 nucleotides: TGTGCCAGCAGCCAGGGGGTAAACACTGAAGCTTTCTTT.

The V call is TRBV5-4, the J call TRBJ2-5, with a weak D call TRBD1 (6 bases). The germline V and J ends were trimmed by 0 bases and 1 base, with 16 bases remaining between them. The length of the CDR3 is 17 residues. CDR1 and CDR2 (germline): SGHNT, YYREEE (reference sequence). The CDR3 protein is CASSLGTATLGQETQYF. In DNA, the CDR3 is TGTGCCAGCAGCTTGGGGACAGCCACTTTGGGCCAAGAGACCCAGTACTTC. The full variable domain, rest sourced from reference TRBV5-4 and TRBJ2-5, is ETGVTQSPTHLIKTRGQQVTLRCSSQSGHNTVSWYQQALGQGPQFIFQYYREEENGRGNFPPRFSGLQFPNYSSELNVNALELDDSALYLCASSLGTATLGQETQYFGPGTRLLVL.

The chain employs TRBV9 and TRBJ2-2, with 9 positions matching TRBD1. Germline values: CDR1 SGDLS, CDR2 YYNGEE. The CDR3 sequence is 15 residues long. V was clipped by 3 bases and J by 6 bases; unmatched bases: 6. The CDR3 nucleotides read TGTGCCAGCAGCGCAAAAGGGACAGGGTCCGGGGAGCTGTTTTTT. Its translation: CASSAKGTGSGELFF.